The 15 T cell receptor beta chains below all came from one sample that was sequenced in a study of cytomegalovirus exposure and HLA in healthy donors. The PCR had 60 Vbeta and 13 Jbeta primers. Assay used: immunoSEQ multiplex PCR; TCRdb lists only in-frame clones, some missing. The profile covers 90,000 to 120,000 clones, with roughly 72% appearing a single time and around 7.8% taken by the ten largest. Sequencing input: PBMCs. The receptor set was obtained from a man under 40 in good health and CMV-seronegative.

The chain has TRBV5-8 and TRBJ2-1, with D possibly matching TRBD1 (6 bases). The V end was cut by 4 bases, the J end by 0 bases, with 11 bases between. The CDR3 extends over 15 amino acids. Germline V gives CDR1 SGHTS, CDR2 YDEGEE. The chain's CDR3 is CASSKGESSYNEQFF. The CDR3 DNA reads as TGTGCCAGCAGCAAGGGGGAGAGCTCCTACAATGAGCAGTTCTTC. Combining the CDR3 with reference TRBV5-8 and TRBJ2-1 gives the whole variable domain EAGVTQSPTHLIKTRGQQATLRCSPISGHTSVYWYQQALGLGLQFLLWYDEGEERNRGNFPPRFSGRQFPNYSSELNVNALELEDSALYLCASSKGESSYNEQFFGPGTRLTVL.

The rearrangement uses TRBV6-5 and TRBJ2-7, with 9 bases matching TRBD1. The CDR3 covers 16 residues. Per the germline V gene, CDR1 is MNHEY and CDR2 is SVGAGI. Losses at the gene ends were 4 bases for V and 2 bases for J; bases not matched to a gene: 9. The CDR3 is CASSSHSGTGPYEQYF. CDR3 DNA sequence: TGTGCCAGCAGTTCCCACTCCGGGACAGGGCCCTACGAGCAGTACTTC.

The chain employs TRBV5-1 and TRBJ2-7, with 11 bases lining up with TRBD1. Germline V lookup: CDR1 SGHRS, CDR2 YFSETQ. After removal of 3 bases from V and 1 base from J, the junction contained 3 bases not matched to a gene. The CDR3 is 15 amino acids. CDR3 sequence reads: CASSSGTGGSYEQYF. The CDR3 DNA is TGCGCCAGCAGCTCCGGGACAGGGGGATCCTACGAGCAGTACTTC. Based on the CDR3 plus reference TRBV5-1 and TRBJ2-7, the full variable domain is KAGVTQTPRYLIKTRGQQVTLSCSPISGHRSVSWYQQTPGQGLQFLFEYFSETQRNKGNFPGRFSGRQFSNSRSEMNVSTLELGDSALYLCASSSGTGGSYEQYFGPGTRLTVT.

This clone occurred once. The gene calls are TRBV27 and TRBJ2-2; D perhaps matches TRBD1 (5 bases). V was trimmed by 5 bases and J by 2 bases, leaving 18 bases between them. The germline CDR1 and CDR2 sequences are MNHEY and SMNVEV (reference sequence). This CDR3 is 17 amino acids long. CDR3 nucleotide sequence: TGTGCCAGCAGTAGGGAAGAAGGGGCGCCTAACACCGGGGAGCTGTTTTTT. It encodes CASSREEGAPNTGELFF.

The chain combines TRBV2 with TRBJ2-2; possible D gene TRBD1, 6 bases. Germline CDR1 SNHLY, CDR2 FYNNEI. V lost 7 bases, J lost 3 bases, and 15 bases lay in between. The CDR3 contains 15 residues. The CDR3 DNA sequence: TGTGCCAGCACCGAGGACAGAGGGGACACCGGGGAGCTGTTTTTT. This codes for CASTEDRGDTGELFF. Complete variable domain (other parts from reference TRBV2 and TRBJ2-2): EPEVTQTPSHQVTQMGQEVILRCVPISNHLYFYWYRQILGQKVEFLVSFYNNEISEKSEIFDDQFSVERPDGSNFTLKIRSTKLEDSAMYFCASTEDRGDTGELFFGEGSRLTVL.

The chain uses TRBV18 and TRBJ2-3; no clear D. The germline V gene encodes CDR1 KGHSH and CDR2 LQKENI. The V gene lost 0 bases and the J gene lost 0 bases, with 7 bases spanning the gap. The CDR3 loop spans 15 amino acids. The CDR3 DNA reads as TGTGCCAGCTCACCACCGTCAGTTAGCACAGATACGCAGTATTTT. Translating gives CASSPPSVSTDTQYF.

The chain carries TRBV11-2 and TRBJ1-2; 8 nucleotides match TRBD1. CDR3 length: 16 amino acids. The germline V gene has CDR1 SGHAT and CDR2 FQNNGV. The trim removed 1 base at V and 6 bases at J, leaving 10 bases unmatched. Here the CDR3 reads CASSLAVADRGDGYTF. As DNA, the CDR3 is TGTGCCAGCAGCTTAGCAGTAGCCGACAGGGGCGATGGCTACACCTTC.

In DNA form, the CDR3 reads TGCGCCAGCAGCTTCGGACAGGGCCCTAGCACAGATACGCAGTATTTT. It codes for CASSFGQGPSTDTQYF. This chain joins TRBV5-1 and TRBJ2-3, with 8 positions matching TRBD1. Germline-derived CDR1 and CDR2 are SGHRS and YFSETQ. Losses at the gene ends were 2 bases for V and 0 bases for J; bases not matched to a gene: 5. The CDR3 loop spans 16 amino acids.

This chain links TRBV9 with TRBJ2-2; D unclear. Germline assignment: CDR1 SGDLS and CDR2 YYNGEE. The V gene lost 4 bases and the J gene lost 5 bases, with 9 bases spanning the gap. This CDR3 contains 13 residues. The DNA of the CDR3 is TGTGCCAGCAGCCCGACAACAACCGGGGAGCTGTTTTTT. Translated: CASSPTTTGELFF.

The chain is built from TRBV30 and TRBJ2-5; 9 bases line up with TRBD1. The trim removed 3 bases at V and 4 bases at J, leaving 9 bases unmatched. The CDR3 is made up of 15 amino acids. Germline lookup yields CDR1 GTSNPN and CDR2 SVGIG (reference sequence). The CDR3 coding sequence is TGTGCCTGGAGCGACGGGACAGGGTGGCCAGAGACCCAGTACTTC. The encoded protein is CAWSDGTGWPETQYF.

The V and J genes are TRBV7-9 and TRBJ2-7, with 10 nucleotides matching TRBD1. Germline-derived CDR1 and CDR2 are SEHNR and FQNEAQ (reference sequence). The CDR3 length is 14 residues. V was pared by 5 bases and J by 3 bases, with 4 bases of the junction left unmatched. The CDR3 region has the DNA TGTGCCAGCAGCCCCGGGACAGGGGACTACGAGCAGTACTTC. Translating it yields CASSPGTGDYEQYF.

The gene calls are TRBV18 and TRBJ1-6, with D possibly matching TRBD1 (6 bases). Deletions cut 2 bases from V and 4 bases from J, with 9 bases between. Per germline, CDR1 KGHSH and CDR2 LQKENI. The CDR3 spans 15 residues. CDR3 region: CASSPGTLYNSPLHF. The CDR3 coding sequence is TGTGCCAGCTCACCAGGGACACTATATAATTCACCCCTCCACTTT.

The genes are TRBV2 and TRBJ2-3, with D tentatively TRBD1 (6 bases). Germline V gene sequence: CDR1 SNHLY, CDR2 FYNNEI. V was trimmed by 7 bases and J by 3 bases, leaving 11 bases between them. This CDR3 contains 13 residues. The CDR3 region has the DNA TGTGCCAGCACCGAGCAGGGGACAGATACGCAGTATTTT. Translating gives CASTEQGTDTQYF.

The CDR3 protein is CAWSEDRTEAFF. Here the CDR3 DNA reads TGTGCCTGGAGTGAGGACAGAACTGAAGCTTTCTTT. V usage is TRBV30 and J usage is TRBJ1-1, with D possibly being TRBD1 (6 bases). The CDR3 totals 12 residues. Germline assignment: CDR1 GTSNPN and CDR2 SVGIG (reference sequence). The V end was cut by 1 base, the J end by 5 bases, with 8 bases between.

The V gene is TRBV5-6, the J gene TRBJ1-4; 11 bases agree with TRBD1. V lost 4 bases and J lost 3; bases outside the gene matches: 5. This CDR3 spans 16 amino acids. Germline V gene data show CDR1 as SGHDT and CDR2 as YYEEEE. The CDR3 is CASSPGQGAANEKLFF. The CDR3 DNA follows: TGTGCCAGCAGCCCCGGACAGGGGGCCGCTAATGAAAAACTGTTTTTT.